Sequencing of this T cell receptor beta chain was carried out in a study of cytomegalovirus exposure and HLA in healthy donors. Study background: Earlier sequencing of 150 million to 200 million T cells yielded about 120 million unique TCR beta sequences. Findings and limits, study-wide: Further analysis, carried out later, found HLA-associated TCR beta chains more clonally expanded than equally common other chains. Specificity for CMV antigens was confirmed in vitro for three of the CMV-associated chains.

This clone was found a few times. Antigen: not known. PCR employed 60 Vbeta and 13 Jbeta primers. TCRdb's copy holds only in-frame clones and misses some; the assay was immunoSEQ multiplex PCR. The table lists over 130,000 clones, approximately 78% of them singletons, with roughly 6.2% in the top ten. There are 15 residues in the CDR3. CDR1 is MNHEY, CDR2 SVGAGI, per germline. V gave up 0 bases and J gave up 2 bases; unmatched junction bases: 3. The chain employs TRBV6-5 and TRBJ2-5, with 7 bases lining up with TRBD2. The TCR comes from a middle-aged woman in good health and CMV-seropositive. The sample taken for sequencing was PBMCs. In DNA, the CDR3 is TGTGCCAGCAGTTACTCGGGAGGGAGGCAAGAGACCCAGTACTTC. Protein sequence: CASSYSGGRQETQYF.